This TCR beta chain was obtained from a study of Graves' ophthalmopathy and Graves' hyperthyroidism. Study results and limitations: A majority of expanded thyroid clonotypes exceeding 0.001 frequency were likewise present in blood. The model's prediction of ophthalmopathy progression had roughly 71% sensitivity and roughly 77% specificity.

The study amplified TCR beta CDR3 regions using RNA transcripts. First-round RT-PCR used HTBI primers; second-round multiplex PCR followed. TCRdb called the multiplex PCR reads again in MiXCR, with one record for every CDR3 protein. This table has under 800,000 distinct CDR3 sequences, approximately 22% appearing once. Worth noting for this clonotype: What it binds is not known.

The CDR3 has 11 residues. The ends were cut back, 6 bases at V and 9 bases at J, with 8 bases in the middle. Per the germline V gene, CDR1 is MNHNS and CDR2 is SASEGT. Patients were diagnosed from clinical symptoms, serum thyroxine, TRAb, thyroid ultrasound and orbital computed tomography. The sequence was collected from a woman aged 18-29 years with stable Graves' hyperthyroidism. Some clones in this sample may be carry-over from other donors' samples. What was sequenced was peripheral blood. The genes are TRBV6-1 and TRBJ2-2; tentatively, D is TRBD1 (5 bases). Written as DNA, the CDR3 is TGTGCCAGCAGCAACAGGAGGGAGCTGTTTTTT. Its translation is CASSNRRELFF.